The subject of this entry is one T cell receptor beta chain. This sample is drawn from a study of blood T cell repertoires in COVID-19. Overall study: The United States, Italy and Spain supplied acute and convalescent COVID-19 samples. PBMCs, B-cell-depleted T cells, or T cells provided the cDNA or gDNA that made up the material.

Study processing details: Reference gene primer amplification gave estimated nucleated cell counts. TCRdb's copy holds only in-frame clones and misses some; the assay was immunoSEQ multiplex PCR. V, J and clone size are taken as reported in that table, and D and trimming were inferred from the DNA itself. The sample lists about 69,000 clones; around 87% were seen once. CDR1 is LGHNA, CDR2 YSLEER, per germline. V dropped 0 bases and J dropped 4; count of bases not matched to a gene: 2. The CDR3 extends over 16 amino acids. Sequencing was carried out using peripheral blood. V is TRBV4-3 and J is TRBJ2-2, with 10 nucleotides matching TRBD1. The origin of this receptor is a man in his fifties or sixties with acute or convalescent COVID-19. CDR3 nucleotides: TGCGCCAGCAGCCAAGACTGGACAGGGGGCACCGGGGAGCTGTTTTTT. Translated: CASSQDWTGGTGELFF.